This T cell receptor (beta chain) emerged from a study of metastatic and nonmetastatic thyroid tumors. In the study overall: The comparison covered peripheral blood and tumor or nodule tissue in malignant and benign thyroid patients. Study-wide results and caveats: Reportedly, malignant thyroid tumors had significantly higher TCR beta diversity than benign nodules, in blood and tumor.

Between the trimmed V and J ends, which lost 3 bases and 7 bases, there was a span of 15 bases. This CDR3 is built from 14 residues. Notes on this clone: The antigen remains unidentified.

Source study methods: The authors used CDR3 differences across clinicopathological groups to build a distant-metastasis classifier for papillary thyroid cancer. TCRdb reanalyzed the PCR reads with MiXCR. These V and J calls are TCRdb output, not the study's own analysis. The data contain approximately 35,000 clones, less than 40% of them singletons. Ahead of thyroid surgery, no patient had received treatment of any kind. V gene TRBV12-3 or TRBV12-4 combines with J gene TRBJ2-5; tentatively, D is TRBD1 or TRBD2 (6 bases each). Material for sequencing was tumor tissue. The clonotype comes from a female donor with papillary thyroid cancer or a benign thyroid nodule (not recorded which). Some clones in this sample may be carry-over from other donors' samples. The CDR3 DNA sequence: TGTGCCAGCAGTTTTGGGGGGCCCCAACGGACCCAGTACTTC. Encoded protein: CASSFGGPQRTQYF.